These 27 T cell receptor beta chains came from one sample sequenced in a study of T-cell reconstitution after alpha-beta-depleted transplantation in children. Unique molecular identifiers were incorporated when the TCRbeta library was constructed. MiXCR, run by TCRdb on the PCR reads, gives a single entry per CDR3 protein. The repertoire holds roughly 220,000 distinct CDR3 sequences, about 12% seen once, with over 2.5% in the top ten. The starting material was PBMCs from the stem cell graft donor, obtained from the stem cell graft. The source is a human donor who donated a stem cell graft to a child with acute lymphoblastic leukemia.

This clonotype was found many times. The rearrangement joins TRBV27 to TRBJ1-2; D unresolved. This CDR3 has 14 amino acids. The germline V gene has CDR1 MNHEY and CDR2 SMNVEV (reference sequence). Trimming removed 1 base from V and 4 bases from J, with 10 bases in between. For the CDR3, the DNA is TGTGCCAGCAGTTTATTAGGCCCGTTCTATGGCTACACCTTC. This encodes CASSLLGPFYGYTF.

The chain employs TRBV20-1 and TRBJ2-7, with TRBD1 matching 9 bases. Losses at the gene ends were 5 bases for V and 1 base for J; bases not matched to a gene: 3. Germline V gives CDR1 DFQATT, CDR2 SNEGSKA (reference sequence). The CDR3 is made up of 13 amino acids. CDR3 sequence (DNA): TGCAGTGCTCCGGACAGGGGTTCCTACGAGCAGTACTTC. Amino acids: CSAPDRGSYEQYF.

In its sample, this clonotype was seen a few times. V is TRBV6-6 and J is TRBJ1-4, with 7 bases that match TRBD1. Germline CDR1 MNHNY, CDR2 SVGAGI (reference sequence). V lost 7 bases, J lost 2 bases, and 1 base stayed unmatched. This CDR3 region has 13 residues. The CDR3 protein is CASKGATNEKLFF. As DNA, the CDR3 is TGTGCCAGCAAGGGGGCTACTAATGAAAAACTGTTTTTT.

The rearrangement joins TRBV27 to TRBJ1-2; the D is unclear. V shed 2 bases and J shed 3 bases, with 13 bases lying between them. Germline CDR1 reads MNHEY; CDR2 reads SMNVEV (reference sequence). The CDR3 runs 15 residues. CDR3 coding DNA: TGTGCCAGCAGTTTAACGCGTGGGGTGCACTATGGCTACACCTTC. This sequence encodes CASSLTRGVHYGYTF.

This clonotype was picked up many times. The chain uses TRBV6-1 and TRBJ2-5, with 8 bases lining up with TRBD2. The V segment lost 6 bases and the J segment 1 base; nucleotides outside the gene matches: 10. This CDR3 has 16 amino acids. From germline, CDR1 is MNHNS and CDR2 SASEGT. The CDR3 region is CASRGEREPIQETQYF. The CDR3 DNA sequence: TGTGCCAGCAGGGGGGAGCGGGAGCCCATCCAAGAGACCCAGTACTTC.

This clonotype has at least ten counts. The chain is built from TRBV6-5 and TRBJ2-7; D gene ambiguous. V lost 2 bases and J lost 7, with 12 bases in between. CDR1 is MNHEY and CDR2 is SVGAGI in the germline V gene. The CDR3 has 13 amino acids. CDR3 sequence (DNA): TGTGCCAGCAGTTACCCCGGCCATCCGGAGCAGTACTTC. Residues: CASSYPGHPEQYF.

This clonotype was seen at least ten times. The junction departs from germline at one end; a sequencing error may be responsible. This chain joins TRBV29-1 and TRBJ1-4; 7 bases are shared with TRBD1. The CDR3 runs to 13 residues. Germline-derived CDR1 and CDR2 are SQVTM and ANQGSEA. Here the CDR3 DNA reads TGCAGCGTTGGGGCAGGGGGGAATGCAAAACTGTTTTTT. It is translated as CSVGAGGNAKLFF.

This clonotype came up a few times. An end of the junction differs from the germline gene, which may be a read error. The chain carries TRBV27 and TRBJ1-2; 9 bases are a match to TRBD1. CDR1 and CDR2 (germline): MNHEY, SMNVEV (reference sequence). The CDR3 is made up of 16 amino acids. CDR3 nucleotides: TGTGCCAGCAGTCGAGGAGAGGGACAGGGCCTCTATCGCTACACCTTC. Translated, it gives CASSRGEGQGLYRYTF.

This clonotype has a count of ten or more. The chain is built from TRBV5-1 and TRBJ2-2; no reliable D call. Trimming left V 0 bases short and J 5 bases short, with 8 bases between. Germline-derived CDR1 and CDR2 are SGHRS and YFSETQ. The CDR3 extends over 14 amino acids. CDR3 sequence (DNA): TGCGCCAGCAGCTTGGCCCAGAATACCGGGGAGCTGTTTTTT. This sequence encodes CASSLAQNTGELFF.

The V and J genes are TRBV6-2 or TRBV6-3 and TRBJ2-4; D is unclear. This CDR3 has 15 residues. Per the germline V gene, CDR1 is MNHEY and CDR2 is SVGEGT. V lost 6 bases and J 4 bases, leaving 16 bases between the germline ends. In DNA, the CDR3 is TGTGCCAGCAGACTTCTACCGGGTCCGAAAAACATTCAGTACTTC. Protein sequence: CASRLLPGPKNIQYF.

This clonotype was observed many times. The chain carries TRBV6-1 and TRBJ2-2; D is perhaps TRBD2 (7 bases). This CDR3 contains 15 residues. Per the germline V gene, CDR1 is MNHNS and CDR2 is SASEGT. The V and J ends lost 7 bases and 4 bases respectively, with 16 bases between them. CDR3 nucleotides: TGTGCCAGCATAGGTGGCGCGGGGGCCACCGGGGAGCTGTTTTTT. Translating it yields CASIGGAGATGELFF.

This clonotype was detected only a few times. This chain links TRBV18 with TRBJ2-1; a weak D match, TRBD2 (5 bases). Germline V gene data show CDR1 as KGHSH and CDR2 as LQKENI. CDR3 length: 15 amino acids. V gave up 3 bases and J gave up 6 bases, with 15 bases separating them. The CDR3 region has the DNA TGTGCCAGCTCACCTGGCGGGCCCTCATTCAATGAGCAGTTCTTC. Protein product: CASSPGGPSFNEQFF.

This clonotype appeared many times. This chain joins TRBV7-2 and TRBJ1-5; D is undetermined. V lost 7 bases to trimming and J lost 6 bases, with 10 bases between them. CDR1 is SGHTA, CDR2 FQGNSA, per germline. The length of the CDR3 is 12 residues. The CDR3, as DNA: TGTGCCAGCACCAAAAGGAGTCAGCCCCAGCATTTT. Protein sequence: CASTKRSQPQHF.

This clonotype showed up many times. The chain carries TRBV4-3 and TRBJ1-6; the D gene is possibly TRBD1 (6 bases). The germline gives CDR1 LGHNA, CDR2 YSLEER. Trimming left V 0 bases short and J 3 bases short, with 12 bases between. The CDR3 totals 17 residues. Written as DNA, the CDR3 is TGCGCCAGCAGCCAAGATGTGCAGGGGAACTATAATTCACCCCTCCACTTT. Translating it yields CASSQDVQGNYNSPLHF.

This clonotype was counted ten times or more. The chain couples TRBV11-3 to TRBJ2-1, with 8 bases that match TRBD2. CDR1 is SGHNT and CDR2 is YENEEA in the germline V gene. The CDR3 is 15 residues long. The trim removed 1 base at V and 12 bases at J, leaving 11 bases unmatched. CDR3 region: CASSLGRAGGVVQFF. The CDR3 DNA follows: TGTGCCAGCAGCTTAGGGAGGGCGGGAGGAGTCGTGCAGTTCTTC.

This clonotype was observed many times. The chain uses TRBV27 and TRBJ1-1; D may be TRBD1 (6 bases). V lost 4 bases to trimming and J lost 10 bases, with 13 bases between them. Germline V CDR1 and CDR2: MNHEY, SMNVEV (reference sequence). This CDR3 contains 12 residues. The CDR3 bases are TGTGCCAGCAGTTCTCGGGGGGCGTTAGCTTTCTTT. Protein: CASSSRGALAFF.

This clonotype was observed many times. J is TRBJ1-5 and V is TRBV28, with 8 bases fitting TRBD1. This CDR3 contains 17 residues. Germline CDR1 MDHEN, CDR2 SYDVKM. V was clipped by 5 bases and J by 3 bases; unmatched bases: 12. The CDR3: CASSTLFRDRPNQPQHF. The DNA for the CDR3 is TGTGCCAGCAGTACCCTCTTCCGGGACAGGCCCAATCAGCCCCAGCATTTT.

This clonotype was recorded many times. The gene calls are TRBV4-3 and TRBJ2-1, with TRBD2 matching over 9 bases. Germline CDR1 is LGHNA and CDR2 is YSLEER. Unmatched junction bases numbered 1, after V lost 0 bases and J lost 4 bases. The CDR3 length is 15 residues. The CDR3 coding sequence is TGCGCCAGCAGCCAAGAAGCGGGGGGTTACAATGAGCAGTTCTTC. As protein: CASSQEAGGYNEQFF.

About this clonotype: A clone one base away is much larger, so this may be a read error. The chain employs TRBV20-1 and TRBJ2-5; D uncertain. This CDR3 region has 15 residues. CDR1 and CDR2 from the germline V gene are DFQATT and SNEGSKA (reference sequence). CDR3 sequence: CSARERHQYHETQYF. The CDR3 bases are TGCAGTGCTAGAGAGAGACACCAGTACCACGAGACCCAGTACTTC.

This clonotype was seen at least ten times. This chain uses TRBV6-2 or TRBV6-3 with TRBJ2-7; 9 bases match TRBD1. The germline gives CDR1 MNHEY, CDR2 SVGEGT. V lost 5 bases to trimming and J lost 6 bases; unmatched junction nucleotides: 11. This CDR3 contains 15 residues. The CDR3 spells CASSRSGTGLSEQYF. CDR3 nucleotide sequence: TGTGCCAGCAGTCGATCCGGGACAGGGTTGAGCGAGCAGTACTTC.

This clonotype was counted at least ten times. The V gene is TRBV12-3 or TRBV12-4, the J gene TRBJ1-4; D might be TRBD1 (6 bases). Trimming took off 3 bases at V and 6 bases at J, with 11 bases between the two ends. CDR3 length equals 14 residues. The CDR3 spells CASSFGGGYEKLFF. The CDR3 coding sequence is TGTGCCAGCAGTTTCGGAGGGGGATATGAAAAACTGTTTTTT.

Many counts were recorded for this clonotype. This chain connects TRBV20-1 to TRBJ2-3; D might be TRBD2 (5 bases). CDR3 length: 13 residues. In germline, CDR1 is DFQATT, CDR2 SNEGSKA (reference sequence). The V and J ends lost 3 bases and 2 bases respectively, with 9 bases between them. The DNA for the CDR3 is TGCAGTGCTAGGGACTCATACACAGATACGCAGTATTTT. It codes for CSARDSYTDTQYF.

The table lists this clonotype with a few counts. The rearrangement joins TRBV20-1 to TRBJ2-7, with a possible D match to TRBD2 (7 bases). The V and J ends lost 0 bases and 5 bases respectively, with 17 bases between them. The CDR3 loop spans 15 amino acids. Germline V gives CDR1 DFQATT, CDR2 SNEGSKA (reference sequence). The CDR3, as DNA: TGCAGTGCTAGAGATCACACAGGGAGGGTCCACGAGCAGTACTTC. It specifies CSARDHTGRVHEQYF.

Ten or more counts support this clonotype. The V call is TRBV5-4, the J call TRBJ2-3, with unresolved D. Trimming left V 0 bases short and J 4 bases short, with 9 bases between. The CDR3 sequence is 14 residues long. Germline-derived CDR1 and CDR2 are SGHNT and YYREEE (reference sequence). The CDR3 DNA is TGTGCCAGCAGCTTGGGGCAGGCGGCAGATACGCAGTATTTT. Its protein product is CASSLGQAADTQYF.

This clonotype was observed many times. V and J are TRBV5-1 and TRBJ2-1; 7 bases are a match to TRBD2. The CDR3 extends over 12 amino acids. Losses at the gene ends were 4 bases for V and 14 bases for J; bases not matched to a gene: 9. The germline gives CDR1 SGHRS, CDR2 YFSETQ. CDR3 bases: TGCGCCAGCAGCGCGACTAGCTCTCCGGAGTTCTTC. As protein: CASSATSSPEFF.

This clonotype was observed at least ten times. This chain connects TRBV6-1 to TRBJ1-1, with a possible D match to TRBD1 (6 bases). This CDR3 comprises 15 residues. Trimming took off 7 bases at V and 4 bases at J, with 19 bases between the two ends. Germline loops: CDR1 MNHNS, CDR2 SASEGT. In DNA form, the CDR3 reads TGTGCCAGCACCCTAAGTAGGGGGTTAGGCACTGAAGCTTTCTTT. Translated: CASTLSRGLGTEAFF.

This clonotype showed up many times. The V call is TRBV7-2, the J call TRBJ2-2, with D perhaps TRBD1 (5 bases). Trimming cost V 5 bases and J 2 bases, with 15 bases left between them. Germline V lookup: CDR1 SGHTA, CDR2 FQGNSA. CDR3 size: 16 residues. CDR3 protein: CASSARAARNTGELFF. CDR3 sequence (DNA): TGTGCCAGCAGCGCCAGGGCGGCCCGAAACACCGGGGAGCTGTTTTTT.